This entry concerns a single T cell receptor (beta chain). Its antigen is currently not known. No base quality information exists; no much larger clone differs at one position. The receptor library was made with the immunoSEQ multiplex PCR assay. The multiplex PCR relied on a mix of 60 forward primers for TCR Vbeta segments and 13 reverse primers for TCR Jbeta segments. Amplification of the CDR3 region of rearranged TCR beta genes was performed with a multiplex PCR assay on genomic DNA. Amplified TCR beta libraries were sequenced as 87-base-pair reads on the Illumina HiSeq System. Under the source paper's analysis protocol: In a later analysis, some 80 million unique TCR beta chains were counted across the roughly 610 repertoires, and approximately 11 million of these chains were shared by at least two donors. Raw reads were error-corrected and collapsed into unique sequences with a nearest-neighbor algorithm that merged closely related sequences to remove PCR and sequencing errors. V, D and J gene segments were assigned by aligning CDR3 sequences to IMGT reference sequences. For a sequence to be retained, at least a six-nucleotide match to both a V gene segment and a J gene segment was required. Rearrangements were classified as productive when the CDR3 lacked stop codons and remained in frame with V and J, and all other rearrangements were classified as non-productive. CDR3 was defined by IMGT convention, running from the second conserved V-encoded cysteine to the conserved J-encoded phenylalanine. The earlier analysis of a few hundred of the donors excluded any sequence lacking an unambiguous match to a single V gene segment. In an earlier analysis of 587 of the donors, V segments were called functional above 56.7% productive rearrangements and were called segregating when the between-donor standard deviation exceeded 5%. A statistical classification framework was developed to diagnose cytomegalovirus status using the catalog of TCR beta chain sequences. A later analysis assigned V and J genes by comparing TCR nucleotide sequences with IMGT/GENE-DB human TR gene sequences. The TCRdist pipeline was used in a later analysis to assign CDR3 sequences and most-parsimonious VDJ recombination scenarios. In a later analysis, each TCR beta chain was defined by its CDR3 amino acid sequence together with its V-gene family, and reads without a unique V-gene family were excluded. To address suspected cross-contamination and a sequencing artifact, a later analysis removed around 590 highly shared, low-generation-probability nucleotide sequences. For each public chain, a later analysis derived a clonal expansion index from normalized ranks of inferred template counts within each repertoire. In a later analysis, generation probabilities were computed using a VDJ recombination model fitted to out-of-frame rearrangements, and the results were checked against IGoR. Hypergeometric tests were used in a later analysis to score TCR-TCR, TCR-HLA and TCR-CMV co-occurrence, with a repertoire-size bias correction applied to the TCR pairs. False discovery rates were estimated in a later analysis by permuting HLA or CMV assignments 20 times. In a later analysis, co-occurring TCRs were grouped using DBSCAN, and TCRdist sequence similarity was added for clustering within HLA-allele-positive subsets. Co-occurrence clustering excluded repertoires with fewer than 30,000 or more than 120,000 public chains, plus five with anomalous nucleotide sharing. This immuneACCESS table, as held by TCRdb, lists in-frame sequences with V and J called but not all clones. Of the missing ones, under half trace to an unresolved V gene in checked studies; the others have no known cause. D and trimming come from the DNA, and the V and J calls and clone size come from that table. This sample comprises about 97,000 clones, 65% to 75% of them detected only once. The top ten clonotypes cover 1.5% to 2% of the sample.

CDR3 length: 11 amino acids, cysteine to phenylalanine. Kept here is only the CDR3 DNA, which spans 33 bases and is read in frame from base 1. Deletion took 6 bases off V and 5 bases off J, with a span of 7 bases between the germline ends. The germline V gene (reference sequence) specifies LNHDA as CDR1 and SQIVND as CDR2. The cohort was made up of hundreds of healthy bone marrow donors. All cohort members were sampled while nominally healthy, although unrecorded immune exposures were likely present. The donor tested CMV seronegative, placing the donor among the 352 seronegative members of the cohort. A peripheral blood sample was collected from each donor, and TCR beta sequencing was performed on peripheral blood mononuclear cells. Genomic DNA was extracted from the blood cell samples with the Qiagen DNeasy Blood Extraction Kit. This entry belongs to a study of cytomegalovirus exposure and HLA in healthy donors (TCRdb year 2017). As for the study more broadly: According to an earlier analysis of 550 to 700 of the donors, about 179 million T cells yielded roughly 110 million unique TCR beta sequences and approximately 300 Gb of sequence data. A later genetic analysis took genome-wide SNP genotypes for about 65% of the roughly 670 donors and used that subset as a discovery cohort. In an earlier analysis of 587 of the donors, high-throughput TCR beta sequencing was used to judge whether each TCR beta V gene segment behaved as functional or pseudogenic. The study was designed to test whether signatures of past pathogen exposure could be identified by cataloging public T cell receptors. The study used immunosequencing to profile the T cell repertoires of approximately 690 subjects and linked those repertoires to cytomegalovirus serostatus. Every discovery cohort repertoire had been produced on one sequencing platform. The study combined high-throughput TCR immunosequencing, statistical association of individual TCRs with disease status, and machine learning to predict cytomegalovirus infection status. Both class I and class II loci were covered by HLA typing, at four-digit resolution. To study patterns of TCR occurrence, a later analysis re-analyzed previously published TCR beta repertoires from around 660 donors and added high-resolution HLA genotyping. Among about 410 genotyped donors of the cohort, an average of roughly 230,000 unique TCR beta nucleotide sequences was sequenced per donor, of which about 18% were non-productive. Roughly 5 DR-DQ haplotypes were handled as single units for association and clustering, since linkage in the cohort was strong. Roughly 300 gigabases of sequencing data and tens of millions of unique TCR sequences made up an early release that covered 640 HLA-typed donors. The later analysis used no new phenotypic data to find candidate immune exposures, relying instead on TCR beta sequences and their occurrence across donors. The number of donors typed differed by locus, with about 629-630 for A, B, C, DRB1 and DQB1, around 500 for DQA1, 600 to 610 for DPA1, and over 400 for DPB1. Donor age, sex, ethnicity and CMV serostatus were compiled alongside the repertoire data. Of the approximately 400 genotyped donors, around 81% fell in the genetic ancestry cluster associated with self-reported Caucasian donors. Along with the 666-subject first cohort, a separate validation cohort of approximately 110 different subjects was used. What the research found in general, with its limitations: This cohort had only TCR beta chains sequenced, and the lack of alpha or paired-chain data limited which features could be detected. A later genetic analysis reported fewer N-insertions in productive TCRs among donors in an Asian-associated ancestry cluster than the roughly 650-donor mean. In a later analysis, some 18,000 TCR beta sequences were associated with specific HLA alleles at a false discovery rate of 0.05. A further reported finding was that TCR beta sequences accurately predicted the HLA-A and HLA-B alleles for most subjects in the first cohort. Some IMGT-functional V segments, including TRBV6-2 and TRBV6-3, could not be distinguished by the 87-base-pair reads and were therefore excluded. Because HLA typing was unavailable for some donors at each locus, only the typed subset was used in association tests. In a later analysis, HLA-associated TCR beta chains were found to be more clonally expanded and to have lower generation probabilities than equally common non-associated chains. A later genetic analysis associated a missense DCLRE1C variant with V-gene and J-gene trimming of TCR beta chains, and an independent cohort replicated the association. The sequencing pipeline was judged likely to have produced a cluster of highly shared sequence variants as a technical artifact. It was suggested by the authors that the approach could potentially be generalized to other disease states and immunological phenotypes. Immune exposure information for the cohort was limited to CMV serostatus. In vitro tests confirmed that a few of the cytomegalovirus-associated TCR beta chains recognize cytomegalovirus antigens. In a later analysis, most CMV-associated TCR beta chains were found to appear HLA-restricted, with HLA associations seemingly driven largely by CMV exposure. Seventeen rarely observed V segments, including chromosome 9 orphons, were excluded from the earlier analysis of some 590 of the donors because counts were too low. In an earlier analysis of over 550 of the donors, most TCR beta V segments were observed in productive rearrangements about 87% or about 30% of the time, broadly matching IMGT annotations. Across donors, most TCR sequences were observed very rarely, whereas some public TCRs were present in many individuals. Correlated functional status among segregating V segments might be attributable to linkage disequilibrium, but an unknown experimental factor could not be ruled out. In a later analysis, the rate of TCR association differed among HLA loci, with DRB1 alleles having the most associated TCRs and HLA-C alleles having the fewest. In a later analysis, several top co-occurrence clusters were reported to appear linked to parvovirus B19, influenza, CMV and Epstein-Barr virus. In the study, around 160 TCR beta chains were listed as associated with cytomegalovirus. Sequencing depth was assumed to be roughly uniform across donors in the presence/absence analyses, though that assumption may not hold. In both the original and validation cohorts, the classifier was reported to diagnose cytomegalovirus status with high specificity and sensitivity. Strong co-occurrence of HLA alleles, especially DR and DQ, made assigning TCR associations to individual alleles difficult.

The rearrangement joined TRBV19 to TRBJ1-1, and perhaps TRBD1 as D gene, on 6 matching bases. The sequence was obtained from a woman in her 40s in good health and CMV-seronegative. Sequences were obtained from PBMCs. The sequenced DNA is TGTGCCAGTAGAAGGGGGACTGAAGCTTTCTTT. This encodes CASRRGTEAFF.